Below are 14 T cell receptor beta chains sequenced from a single sample in a study of early T cells in non-severe SARS-CoV-2 infection. TCRdb called the 5' RACE reads again in MiXCR, with one record for every CDR3 protein. The data show roughly 54,000 distinct CDR3 sequences, over 5% seen once. Sequencing was done on a sample of whole blood. These receptors came from an adult who was a healthcare worker with PCR-confirmed SARS-CoV-2 infection or an uninfected control (not recorded which).

This clonotype was seen repeatedly, ten times or more. The rearrangement links TRBV5-4 to TRBJ1-1, with D uncertain. CDR3 length equals 12 residues. CDR1 and CDR2 from the germline V gene are SGHNT and YYREEE (reference sequence). Deletions cut 1 base from V and 6 bases from J, with 7 bases between. CDR3 protein: CASSLMQAEAFF. The CDR3 region has the DNA TGTGCCAGCAGCTTGATGCAGGCTGAAGCTTTCTTT.

This clonotype was recorded many times. The CDR3 spells CASSSSSTRLNEQFF. The CDR3, as DNA: TGTGCCAGCAGCTCCTCATCGACTAGACTCAATGAGCAGTTCTTC. The J gene is TRBJ2-1, the V gene TRBV7-2; the D gene is possibly TRBD2 (6 bases). CDR1 and CDR2 (germline): SGHTA, FQGNSA. This CDR3 contains 15 residues. Trimming removed 4 bases at V and 6 bases at J, with 16 bases between.

This clonotype was seen repeatedly, ten times or more. The gene calls are TRBV7-6 and TRBJ2-3; 9 nucleotides agree with TRBD2. Unmatched junction bases numbered 11, after V lost 4 bases and J lost 3 bases. Germline V gene lookup returns CDR1 SGHVS and CDR2 FNYEAQ. The CDR3 contains 17 residues. The CDR3 DNA reads as TGTGCCAGCAGCTCTCAGAGCGGGGGGCGGGGTACAGATACGCAGTATTTT. As protein: CASSSQSGGRGTDTQYF.

This clonotype showed up many times. The chain carries TRBV27 and TRBJ1-4, with D unresolved. Trimming took off 5 bases at V and 6 bases at J, with 16 bases between the two ends. Germline CDR1 reads MNHEY; CDR2 reads SMNVEV (reference sequence). The CDR3 runs 15 residues. CDR3 region: CASSPRSKRDEKLFF. CDR3 in DNA: TGTGCCAGCAGTCCACGGTCTAAACGGGATGAAAAACTGTTTTTT.

The chain is built from TRBV6-5 and TRBJ1-6; D is possibly TRBD1 (5 bases). CDR1 and CDR2 (germline): MNHEY, SVGAGI. V dropped 10 bases and J dropped 8 bases, with 18 bases sitting between them. The CDR3 totals 14 residues. The CDR3 DNA reads TGTGCCACCTCCTGGGGCCCGGGGTATTCACCCCTCCACTTT. Its protein product is CATSWGPGYSPLHF.

This clonotype was detected a few times. J is TRBJ2-3 and V is TRBV7-9; TRBD2 aligns across 11 bases. The trim removed 1 base at V and 6 bases at J, leaving 0 bases unmatched. This CDR3 is built from 14 residues. Germline-derived CDR1 and CDR2 are SEHNR and FQNEAQ (reference sequence). In DNA form, the CDR3 reads TGTGCCAGCAGCTTAGGACTAGCGGGGGATACGCAGTATTTT. It translates to CASSLGLAGDTQYF.

This clonotype was found many times. The chain uses TRBV20-1 and TRBJ1-4; D not certain. The germline V gene has CDR1 DFQATT and CDR2 SNEGSKA (reference sequence). The CDR3 covers 12 residues. V gave up 6 bases and J gave up 7 bases, with 12 bases separating them. In nucleotides, the CDR3 is TGCAGTGCCCCCGGCCAGTTTGAAAAACTGTTTTTT. Its protein is CSAPGQFEKLFF.

This clonotype was counted at least ten times. The chain uses TRBV5-1 and TRBJ2-2; 10 bases are shared with TRBD2. CDR3 length equals 15 residues. In germline, CDR1 is SGHRS, CDR2 YFSETQ. The junction had 2 bases not matched to a gene; V was cut back by 0 bases and J by 6 bases. The CDR3 DNA reads as TGCGCCAGCAGCTTGGCTAGCGGGAGAGCCGGGGAGCTGTTTTTT. Encoded protein: CASSLASGRAGELFF.

In this sample, this clonotype turned up many times. The V call is TRBV12-3 or TRBV12-4, the J call TRBJ2-5; weak D call: TRBD1 (6 bases). The V and J ends lost 7 bases and 3 bases respectively, with 12 bases between them. CDR3 length: 13 residues. CDR3: CASTSTGEETQYF. The CDR3 DNA reads TGTGCCAGCACCTCGACAGGAGAAGAGACCCAGTACTTC.

This clonotype was seen repeatedly, ten times or more. CDR3 sequence reads: CASSLGPDSNQPQHF. The CDR3 nucleotides read TGTGCCAGCAGCTTGGGGCCAGACAGCAATCAGCCCCAGCATTTT. The V and J genes are TRBV5-6 and TRBJ1-5; D gene ambiguous. CDR1 and CDR2 from the germline V gene are SGHDT and YYEEEE. The CDR3 totals 15 residues. V lost 0 bases, J lost 1 base, and 8 bases lay in between.

This clonotype occurred a few times. This sequence joins TRBV6-4 and TRBJ1-1; 7 bases agree with TRBD1. The ends lost 4 bases at V and 0 bases at J; junction bases unmatched: 8. The CDR3 contains 16 residues. Germline V CDR1 and CDR2: MRHNA, SNTAGT. Here the CDR3 DNA reads TGTGCCAGCAGTGGAGACAGGGTAGGAATGAACACTGAAGCTTTCTTT. This translates into CASSGDRVGMNTEAFF.

The chain employs TRBV6-5 and TRBJ2-5, with D unclear. The CDR3 is 11 residues long. CDR1 MNHEY and CDR2 SVGAGI come from the germline V gene. V lost 0 bases and J lost 6, with 2 bases in between. CDR3 in DNA: TGTGCCAGCAGTTACTCTCAGACCCAGTACTTC. Amino acids: CASSYSQTQYF.

This clonotype was recorded many times. The chain couples TRBV10-2 to TRBJ2-7; D perhaps matches TRBD2 (6 bases). This CDR3 contains 16 residues. The V end was cut by 7 bases, the J end by 0 bases, with 19 bases between. The V gene's germline CDR1 is WSHSY and CDR2 SAAADI. The CDR3 protein is CASTIPPGSNSYEQYF. The CDR3 DNA is TGCGCCAGCACCATCCCTCCCGGGAGCAACTCCTACGAGCAGTACTTC.

In this sample, this clonotype turned up many times. The chain recombines TRBV18 with TRBJ2-5; TRBD2 is a possible D gene (5 bases). This CDR3 spans 18 amino acids. The germline gives CDR1 KGHSH, CDR2 LQKENI. Trimming took off 1 base at V and 7 bases at J, with 25 bases between the two ends. The CDR3 sequence is CASSPLDAGGGQGRTQYF. CDR3 in DNA: TGTGCCAGCTCACCACTCGACGCCGGAGGCGGGCAAGGAAGGACCCAGTACTTC.